Below are 2 T cell receptor beta chains sequenced from a single sample in a study of T cells in localized non-small cell lung cancer. Produced via immunoSEQ multiplex PCR; TCRdb's table is partial and in-frame only. The table lists around 660 clones, about 25% of them singletons. The input for sequencing was normal lung tissue next to the tumor, taken before any cancer treatment. All receptors derive from a woman aged 40-69 years with stage I squamous cell lung carcinoma.

In this sample, this clone turned up a few times. The V and J genes are TRBV28 and TRBJ1-3; D might be TRBD1 (6 bases). The CDR3 runs to 15 residues. Between the trimmed V and J ends, which lost 0 bases and 0 bases, there was a span of 6 bases. Germline loops: CDR1 MDHEN, CDR2 SYDVKM. The CDR3 reads CASSLWDSSGNTIYF. The CDR3 DNA follows: TGTGCCAGCAGTTTATGGGACAGCTCTGGAAACACCATATATTTT.

This clone has more than one count but fewer than ten. The chain combines TRBV30 with TRBJ2-1; tentatively, D is TRBD1 or TRBD2 (5 bases each). Trimming shortened V by 5 bases and J by 6 bases, and 20 bases separated the two germline ends. Germline V gives CDR1 GTSNPN, CDR2 SVGIG (reference sequence). CDR3 length: 15 residues. The CDR3 loop reads CAWGTGARPVNEQFF. As DNA, the CDR3 is TGTGCCTGGGGAACCGGGGCCCGGCCCGTCAATGAGCAGTTCTTC.